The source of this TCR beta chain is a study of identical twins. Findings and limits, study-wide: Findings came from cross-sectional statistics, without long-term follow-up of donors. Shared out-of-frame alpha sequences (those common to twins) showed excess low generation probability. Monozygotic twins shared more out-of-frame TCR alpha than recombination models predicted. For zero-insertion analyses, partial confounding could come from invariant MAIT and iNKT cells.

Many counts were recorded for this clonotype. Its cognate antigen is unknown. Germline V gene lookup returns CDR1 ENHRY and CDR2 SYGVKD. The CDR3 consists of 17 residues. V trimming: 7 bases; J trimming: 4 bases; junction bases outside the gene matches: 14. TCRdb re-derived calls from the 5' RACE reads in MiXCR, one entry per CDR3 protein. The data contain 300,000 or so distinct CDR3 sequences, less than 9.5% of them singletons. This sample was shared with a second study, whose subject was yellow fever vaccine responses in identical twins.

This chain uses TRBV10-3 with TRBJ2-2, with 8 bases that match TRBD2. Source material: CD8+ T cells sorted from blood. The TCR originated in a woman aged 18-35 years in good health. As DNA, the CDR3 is TGTGCCATCAACCCGGGTTTAGCGGGGAGATCCACCGGGGAGCTGTTTTTT. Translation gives CAINPGLAGRSTGELFF.